The rows below give T cell receptor beta chains drawn from one sample of a study of regulatory dendritic cells for organ transplantation. The protocol was immunoSEQ multiplex PCR, while the TCRdb copy is restricted to in-frame clones and leaves out a portion. The sample records 20,000 to 25,000 clones, around two thirds being singletons. Sequenced sample: memory CD4+ T cells from blood. The receptors come from a human donor in good health. Both conserved end residues are part of each CDR3. The order of the fields is clone size, J gene, D gene, V gene, CDR3 protein, CDR3 DNA. The D gene is left open where the match is weak. Not all rows give a size; the values are once, few, many and, for expanded clones, a class.

- | TRBJ2-1 | - | TRBV7-2 | CASSLMAGYNEQFF | TGTGCCAGCAGCTTAATGGCGGGTTACAATGAGCAGTTCTTC
- | TRBJ1-4 | TRBD1 | TRBV10-3 | CAISERQGGNEKLFF | TGTGCCATCAGTGAGCGACAGGGGGGGAATGAAAAACTGTTTTTT
few | TRBJ2-5 | - | TRBV10-3 | CAIAERQEETQYF | TGTGCCATCGCTGAGCGCCAAGAAGAGACCCAGTACTTC
- | TRBJ2-1 | - | TRBV4-3 | CASSQQDSYNEQFF | TGCGCCAGCAGCCAACAGGACAGTTACAATGAGCAGTTCTTC
- | TRBJ2-5 | - | TRBV19 | CASSRGTARQETQYF | TGTGCCAGTAGTCGGGGGACGGCCAGACAAGAGACCCAGTACTTC
- | TRBJ2-2 | TRBD2 | TRBV7-3 | CASSRTSSSSGELFF | TGTGCCAGCAGTCGGACTAGCTCGAGCTCCGGGGAGCTGTTTTTT
- | TRBJ2-7 | - | TRBV7-9 | CASRGTGVSYEQYF | TGTGCCAGCAGGGGGACGGGGGTCTCCTACGAGCAGTACTTC
- | TRBJ2-3 | TRBD2 | TRBV15 | CATSRDRFLAGGTDTQYF | TGTGCCACCAGCAGAGATAGATTCCTAGCGGGGGGGACAGATACGCAGTATTTT
- | TRBJ2-1 | - | TRBV7-8 | CASSLVRVGYEQFF | TGTGCCAGCAGCTTAGTCAGGGTAGGCTATGAGCAGTTCTTC
once | TRBJ2-7 | - | TRBV5-4 | CASSEGQSDEQYF | TGTGCCAGCAGCGAGGGACAATCCGACGAGCAGTACTTC
few | TRBJ2-5 | TRBD2 | TRBV2 | CASSEEGTSGGLETQYF | TGTGCCAGCAGTGAAGAGGGGACTAGCGGGGGGCTGGAGACCCAGTACTTC
few | TRBJ1-5 | TRBD1 | TRBV18 | CASSPGQGRGQPQHF | TGTGCCAGCTCACCGGGACAGGGTCGAGGTCAGCCCCAGCATTTT
- | TRBJ2-7 | TRBD1 | TRBV27 | CASSLRQGDAYEQYF | TGTGCCAGCAGTTTACGTCAGGGGGACGCCTACGAGCAGTACTTC
- | TRBJ1-5 | TRBD1 | TRBV6-5 | CASRRTGEEPQHF | TGTGCCAGCAGGAGAACAGGGGAAGAGCCCCAGCATTTT
- | TRBJ1-2 | TRBD1 | TRBV7-9 | CASSLETGDYGYTF | TGTGCCAGCAGCTTGGAGACAGGGGACTATGGCTACACCTTC
- | TRBJ1-4 | TRBD1 | TRBV5-5 | CASSLGAGTGHTSGNEKLFF | TGTGCCAGCAGCTTGGGGGCCGGGACAGGGCATACCTCGGGTAATGAAAAACTGTTTTTT
- | TRBJ1-1 | TRBD1 | TRBV5-1 | CASSHQTGITEAFF | TGCGCCAGCAGTCATCAGACAGGGATCACTGAAGCTTTCTTT
- | TRBJ2-5 | - | TRBV19 | CASRPLDSQETQYF | TGTGCCAGTAGGCCCCTGGACAGCCAAGAGACCCAGTACTTC
- | TRBJ1-5 | TRBD1 | TRBV6-5 | CASSYNRDRDQPQHF | TGTGCCAGCAGTTACAACCGGGACAGGGATCAGCCCCAGCATTTT
- | TRBJ2-7 | - | TRBV6-1 | CATQGLLSSYEQYF | TGTGCCACCCAGGGGTTACTGAGCTCCTACGAGCAGTACTTC
- | TRBJ2-3 | TRBD2 | TRBV29-1 | CSVQGLDLTDTQYF | TGCAGCGTTCAGGGACTAGACTTAACAGATACGCAGTATTTT
- | TRBJ1-1 | - | TRBV6-1 | CASSTQANTEAFF | TGTGCCAGCAGTACGCAGGCGAACACTGAAGCTTTCTTT
few | TRBJ1-2 | - | TRBV2 | CARLTGPNYGYTF | TGTGCCAGGTTGACAGGACCTAACTATGGCTACACCTTC
once | TRBJ2-5 | TRBD2 | TRBV5-1 | CASRASGGEETQYF | TGCGCCAGCCGGGCTAGCGGGGGGGAAGAGACCCAGTACTTC
- | TRBJ1-2 | - | TRBV6-1 | CASSPRLEGGYTF | TGTGCCAGCAGCCCAAGGTTGGAGGGTGGCTACACCTTC
- | TRBJ2-7 | TRBD2 | TRBV25-1 | CASSEVAGGSYEQYF | TGTGCCAGCAGTGAGGTAGCGGGGGGATCCTACGAGCAGTACTTC
- | TRBJ2-2 | - | TRBV7-6 | CASSLARGTGELFF | TGTGCCAGCAGCTTAGCTAGGGGCACCGGGGAGCTGTTTTTT
- | TRBJ1-3 | - | TRBV9 | CASSVGGGRSGNTIYF | TGTGCCAGCAGCGTAGGGGGGGGACGCTCTGGAAACACCATATATTTT
- | TRBJ1-4 | - | TRBV7-2 | CASSLVGRQGKTNEKLFF | TGTGCCAGCAGCTTAGTGGGAAGGCAGGGAAAGACTAATGAAAAACTGTTTTTT
few | TRBJ1-2 | - | TRBV2 | CASSLQGNGYTF | TGTGCCAGCAGCCTCCAGGGGAATGGCTACACCTTC
- | TRBJ1-2 | TRBD1 | TRBV12-5 | CASGGGGKGYTF | TGTGCTAGTGGTGGAGGGGGCAAAGGCTACACCTTC
- | TRBJ2-5 | TRBD1 | TRBV5-1 | CASSSGTGGYQETQYF | TGCGCCAGCAGCTCCGGGACAGGGGGTTACCAAGAGACCCAGTACTTC
- | TRBJ2-2 | TRBD2 | TRBV5-6 | CASSSTGGGAGELFF | TGTGCCAGCAGCTCCACGGGGGGAGGGGCCGGGGAGCTGTTTTTT
- | TRBJ1-5 | - | TRBV6-1 | CASSDSGTTSNQPQHF | TGTGCCAGCAGTGATAGCGGGACGACGAGCAATCAGCCCCAGCATTTT
few | TRBJ2-3 | TRBD2 | TRBV5-1 | CASGEGLGTDTQYF | TGCGCCAGCGGTGAGGGACTAGGGACAGATACGCAGTATTTT
once | TRBJ1-3 | - | TRBV9 | CASSSYREDGNTIYF | TGTGCCAGCAGCTCCTACAGGGAAGATGGAAACACCATATATTTT
- | TRBJ2-1 | TRBD1 | TRBV5-1 | CASSLTPGTGKRAEQFF | TGCGCCAGCAGCCTAACACCCGGGACAGGGAAGCGTGCTGAGCAGTTCTTC
- | TRBJ2-5 | TRBD1 | TRBV6-1 | CASSEVPGQGVLETQYF | TGTGCCAGCAGTGAAGTCCCGGGACAGGGCGTCTTAGAGACCCAGTACTTC
few | TRBJ1-6 | - | TRBV9 | CASSEGTRNSPLHF | TGTGCCAGCAGCGAAGGGACTCGGAATTCACCCCTCCACTTT
- | TRBJ2-3 | - | TRBV20-1 | CSASRDTQYF | TGCAGTGCTAGCCGGGATACGCAGTATTTT
- | TRBJ2-5 | - | TRBV5-1 | CASSFVPGGSETQYF | TGCGCCAGCAGCTTTGTGCCAGGGGGGTCAGAGACCCAGTACTTC
few | TRBJ2-5 | TRBD1 | TRBV2 | CASSRTGGRIETQYF | TGTGCCAGCAGCCGGACAGGGGGCAGGATCGAGACCCAGTACTTC
- | TRBJ1-5 | - | TRBV9 | CASSVDGGGAHQPQHF | TGTGCCAGCAGTGTAGATGGAGGAGGGGCCCATCAGCCCCAGCATTTT
- | TRBJ2-5 | TRBD1 | TRBV5-1 | CASSPLGQGNRETQYF | TGCGCCAGCAGCCCCTTAGGACAGGGAAATCGGGAGACCCAGTACTTC
- | TRBJ2-2 | TRBD1 | TRBV2 | CASSRQGNTGELFF | TGTGCCAGCAGTAGACAGGGGAACACCGGGGAGCTGTTTTTT
- | TRBJ2-4 | - | TRBV19 | CASSIEGRIQYF | TGTGCCAGTAGTATAGAGGGGAGGATTCAGTACTTC
- | TRBJ1-2 | TRBD1 | TRBV28 | CASRGDREIYGYTF | TGTGCCAGCAGGGGGGACAGGGAAATTTATGGCTACACCTTC
- | TRBJ2-5 | - | TRBV27 | CASSHSAGAETQYF | TGTGCCAGCAGCCACTCAGCAGGGGCGGAGACCCAGTACTTC
- | TRBJ2-1 | - | TRBV5-1 | CASSLSGAPGYNEQFF | TGCGCCAGCAGCTTATCCGGAGCTCCCGGTTACAATGAGCAGTTCTTC
- | TRBJ2-7 | TRBD2 | TRBV5-4 | CASSPKTSGSYEQYF | TGTGCCAGCAGCCCAAAGACTAGCGGAAGCTACGAGCAGTACTTC
- | TRBJ2-5 | - | TRBV5-1 | CASSPGGQETQYF | TGCGCCAGCAGCCCAGGGGGGCAAGAGACCCAGTACTTC
- | TRBJ2-3 | TRBD2 | TRBV5-1 | CASSREPTSGGGTDTQYF | TGCGCCAGCAGCCGGGAACCGACTAGCGGGGGGGGCACAGATACGCAGTATTTT
- | TRBJ2-3 | TRBD1 | TRBV9 | CASSPFEGAGTDTQYF | TGTGCCAGCAGCCCCTTTGAGGGGGCCGGCACAGATACGCAGTATTTT
- | TRBJ2-3 | TRBD1 | TRBV11-3 | CASSKGTASTDTQYF | TGTGCCAGCAGCAAGGGGACAGCTAGCACAGATACGCAGTATTTT
- | TRBJ2-7 | TRBD1 | TRBV11-3 | CASSQDRGSYEQYF | TGTGCCAGCAGCCAGGACAGGGGCTCCTACGAGCAGTACTTC
few | TRBJ2-2 | TRBD1 | TRBV11-2 | CASSLNPTGTGELFF | TGTGCCAGCAGCCTAAACCCGACAGGGACCGGGGAGCTGTTTTTT
- | TRBJ1-1 | - | TRBV6-5 | CASSWAAEGTEAFF | TGTGCCAGCAGTTGGGCCGCGGAGGGTACTGAAGCTTTCTTT
- | TRBJ1-1 | - | TRBV4-2 | CASSSHRETEAFF | TGTGCCAGCAGCTCACACAGGGAAACTGAAGCTTTCTTT
- | TRBJ2-3 | TRBD2 | TRBV7-2 | CASRIIAGGTDTQYF | TGTGCCAGCAGAATCATAGCGGGGGGCACAGATACGCAGTATTTT